Here is one TCR beta chain with its context. Its specificity is unknown. The data belong to a study of blood T cells in healthy people across ages. Study-wide findings and caveats: With naive T cell percentage, TCR beta diversity showed a strong correlation.

In each sample, at least 6.5 million PBMCs were isolated. Total RNA, at least 5 micrograms per sample, was extracted from PBMCs. Through a sample-barcoded 5' primer and a J-beta primer mix, a second PCR was run for about 7 to 12 cycles. Each CDR3 protein is one row after TCRdb ran MiXCR on the 5' RACE reads. The sample lists 1.8 million or so distinct CDR3 sequences; roughly two fifths were seen once. The CDR3 contains 15 residues. V was clipped by 1 base and J by 3 bases, with 11 bases between them. J is TRBJ2-3 and V is TRBV12-3 or TRBV12-4; D unresolved. The clonotype comes from a human donor in good health. Sequenced: blood. The CDR3 sequence: CASSLDGPGTDTQYF. In DNA form, the CDR3 reads TGTGCCAGCAGTTTAGATGGCCCCGGTACAGATACGCAGTATTTT.